This T cell receptor (beta chain) originates from a study of control samples from healthy donors and cancer patients. Method: immunoSEQ multiplex PCR; TCRdb's copy keeps in-frame clones and lacks some. The data hold about 170,000 clones, with approximately 90% observed a single time. V lost 1 base to trimming and J lost 8 bases, with 17 bases between them. CDR3 length: 15 residues. The germline CDR1 and CDR2 sequences are LGHDT and YNNKEL (reference sequence). The count of this clone is one. The clonotype was recovered from a young man in good health. Sample: blood. The rearrangement joins TRBV3-1 (or the pseudogene TRBV3-2) to TRBJ1-2, with D hard to call. CDR3 loop: CASSQAEVLSGGYTF. The CDR3 nucleotides are TGTGCCAGCAGCCAAGCTGAAGTACTTTCGGGGGGCTACACCTTC.